The 9 T cell receptor beta chains below were found in one sample sequenced in a study of shared clonotypes between healthy human individuals. The assay was immunoSEQ multiplex PCR, and TCRdb's table has in-frame clones only and misses some. This table has approximately 2,000,000 clones, 85% to 95% appearing once. Sequencing was carried out using naive CD4+ T cells from PBMCs. Subset described: CD45RA+ positively selected. The source of these receptors is a young man in good health. Some clones in this sample may be carry-over from other donors' samples.

This chain uses TRBV9 with TRBJ2-3, with 7 bases that match TRBD2. CDR3 length: 18 amino acids. Unmatched junction bases numbered 15, after V lost 2 bases and J lost 3 bases. Germline V gene lookup returns CDR1 SGDLS and CDR2 YYNGEE. CDR3: CASSVAGARVASTDTQYF. CDR3 in DNA: TGTGCCAGCAGCGTGGCGGGAGCTAGGGTAGCATCTACAGATACGCAGTATTTT.

This clone has only one observation. The V gene is TRBV4-1, the J gene TRBJ2-3; weak D call: TRBD2 (6 bases). CDR3 length equals 16 residues. Trimming stripped 4 bases from V and 2 bases from J, with 16 bases between. Germline loops: CDR1 MGHRA, CDR2 YSYEKL. The DNA for the CDR3 is TGCGCCAGCAGCCTCTTGGGGGGAGGCCTCACAGATACGCAGTATTTT. Its translation: CASSLLGGGLTDTQYF.

CDR3 coding DNA: TGTGCCAGCAGCTCAGCAGGGGCCCTACATGGCTACACCTTC. Its translation: CASSSAGALHGYTF. The rearrangement uses TRBV7-3 and TRBJ1-2, with D possibly matching TRBD1 (6 bases). CDR3 length: 14 residues. The germline gives CDR1 SGHTA, CDR2 FQGTGA. Trimming stripped 4 bases from V and 6 bases from J, with 15 bases between.

This rearrangement joins TRBV2 to TRBJ2-3, with D perhaps TRBD1 (6 bases). The CDR3 is 14 amino acids. V was shortened by 6 bases and J by 2 bases, with 12 bases between the two germline ends. Germline-derived CDR1 and CDR2 are SNHLY and FYNNEI. As DNA, the CDR3 is TGTGCCAGCAGAGGACAGCTGTTCACAGATACGCAGTATTTT. It specifies CASRGQLFTDTQYF. The full variable domain, with the rest looked up from reference TRBV2 and TRBJ2-3, is EPEVTQTPSHQVTQMGQEVILRCVPISNHLYFYWYRQILGQKVEFLVSFYNNEISEKSEIFDDQFSVERPDGSNFTLKIRSTKLEDSAMYFCASRGQLFTDTQYFGPGTRLTVL.

This sequence joins TRBV5-6 and TRBJ2-7; 8 bases match TRBD2. The CDR3 has 16 residues. The V and J ends lost 2 bases and 0 bases, in that order; junction bases with no gene match: 7. Germline V gives CDR1 SGHDT, CDR2 YYEEEE. The DNA for the CDR3 is TGTGCCAGCAGCTTTCCGGCGGGAGGAGCCTCCTACGAGCAGTACTTC. Protein: CASSFPAGGASYEQYF.

The chain links TRBV28 to TRBJ1-2; TRBD1 agrees at 7 bases. Germline CDR1 is MDHEN and CDR2 is SYDVKM. The CDR3 totals 16 residues. V lost 2 bases and J lost 3; bases outside the gene matches: 9. CDR3 protein: CASSLRQGVAHYGYTF. In DNA, the CDR3 is TGTGCCAGCAGTTTACGGCAGGGGGTCGCACACTATGGCTACACCTTC.

This clone showed up just a few times. This chain connects TRBV28 to TRBJ2-7, with no clear D. Germline-derived CDR1 and CDR2 are MDHEN and SYDVKM. The CDR3 has 9 residues. Here the CDR3 reads CPLDYEQYF. CDR3 bases: TGTCCGCTGGACTACGAGCAGTACTTC.

V usage is TRBV25-1 and J usage is TRBJ2-5; maybe TRBD1 (5 bases). CDR1 is MGHDK, CDR2 SYGVNS, per germline. The CDR3 contains 14 residues. Trimming shortened V by 6 bases and J by 0 bases, and 11 bases separated the two germline ends. DNA for the CDR3: TGTGCCAGCAGGCGAGCAGGGTACCAAGAGACCCAGTACTTC. Protein: CASRRAGYQETQYF.

The rearrangement links TRBV28 to TRBJ2-7; the D call may be TRBD1 or TRBD2 (6 bases each). This CDR3 has 16 residues. Germline CDR1 reads MDHEN; CDR2 reads SYDVKM. V lost 5 bases and J lost 3, with 20 bases in between. The CDR3 DNA sequence: TGTGCCAGCAGTCCCGCCCCGGGGGCGCCTCACTACGAGCAGTACTTC. Protein product: CASSPAPGAPHYEQYF.